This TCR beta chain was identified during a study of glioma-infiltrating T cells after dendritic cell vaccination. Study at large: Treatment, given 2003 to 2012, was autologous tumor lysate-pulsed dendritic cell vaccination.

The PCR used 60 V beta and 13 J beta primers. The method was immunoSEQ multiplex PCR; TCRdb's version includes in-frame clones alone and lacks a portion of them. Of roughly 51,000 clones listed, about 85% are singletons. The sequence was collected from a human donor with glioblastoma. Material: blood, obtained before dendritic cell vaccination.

The CDR3 reads CASSLASRTGLNSYEQYF. DNA for the CDR3: TGTGCCAGCAGCTTGGCCTCCCGGACAGGCCTCAACTCCTACGAGCAGTACTTC. V gene TRBV5-8 combines with J gene TRBJ2-7; the match to TRBD1 covers 7 bases. The CDR3 totals 18 residues. V was pared by 0 bases and J by 0 bases, with 12 bases of the junction left unmatched. Germline V lookup: CDR1 SGHTS, CDR2 YDEGEE.